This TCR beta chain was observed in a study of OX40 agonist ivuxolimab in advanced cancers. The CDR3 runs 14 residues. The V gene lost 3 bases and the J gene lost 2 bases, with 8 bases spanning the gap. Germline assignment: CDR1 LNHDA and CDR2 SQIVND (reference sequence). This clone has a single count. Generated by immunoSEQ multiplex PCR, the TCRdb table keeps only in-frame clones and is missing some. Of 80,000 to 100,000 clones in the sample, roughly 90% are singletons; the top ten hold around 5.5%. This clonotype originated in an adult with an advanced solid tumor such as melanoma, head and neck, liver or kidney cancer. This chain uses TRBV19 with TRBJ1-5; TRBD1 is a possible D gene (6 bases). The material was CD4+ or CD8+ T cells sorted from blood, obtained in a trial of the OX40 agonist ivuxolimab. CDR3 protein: CASSIRQGNQPQHF. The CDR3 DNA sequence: TGTGCCAGTAGTATCAGACAGGGCAATCAGCCCCAGCATTTT.